The clone carrying this TCR beta chain showed up many times. The antigen remains undetermined. Stated time point: longitudinal time-point 3. The unsorted libraries originated from 2 million PBMCs that had been stored at -80 C. This sample is part of a study of neurological immune-mediated disorders. Study-level findings and limits: According to phylogenetic grouping, one related-CDR3 cluster, a possible signature, contained the repertoires of 18 of 34 multiple sclerosis patients. None of the CDR3 amino acid sequences of expanded clones were shared across subjects, and this suggested private repertoires in all groups.

The cDNA came from 5'RACE with 10-nucleotide random UMIs. TCRdb reanalysed the 5' RACE reads using MiXCR and keeps one entry per CDR3 protein. The sample yields fewer than 85,000 distinct CDR3 sequences, 4.3% seen once. Trimming removed 0 bases at V and 11 bases at J, with 11 bases between. Germline V lookup: CDR1 WNHNN, CDR2 SYGVQD (reference sequence). There are 13 residues in the CDR3. The V call is TRBV10-1, the J call TRBJ2-1; D is perhaps TRBD1 (6 bases). Sequenced: PBMCs. This TCR was sampled from a woman aged 55-69 years with multiple sclerosis. The CDR3 DNA sequence: TGCGCCAGCAGTGAGTCGGGGACATTTCAGCAGTTCTTC. It specifies CASSESGTFQQFF.